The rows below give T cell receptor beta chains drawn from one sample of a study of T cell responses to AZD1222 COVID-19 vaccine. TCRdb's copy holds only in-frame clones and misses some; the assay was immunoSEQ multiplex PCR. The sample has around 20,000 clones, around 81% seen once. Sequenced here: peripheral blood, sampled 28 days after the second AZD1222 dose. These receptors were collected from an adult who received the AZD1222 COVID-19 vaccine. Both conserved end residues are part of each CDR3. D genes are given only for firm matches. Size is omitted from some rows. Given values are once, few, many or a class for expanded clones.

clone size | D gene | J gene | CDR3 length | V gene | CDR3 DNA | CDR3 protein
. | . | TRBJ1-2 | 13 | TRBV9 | TGTGCCAGCAGCCCTGACAGGAACTATGGCTACACCTTC | CASSPDRNYGYTF
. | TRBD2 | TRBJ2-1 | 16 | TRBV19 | TGTGCCAGTAGGGTATCAGCGGGAGGGGCATACAATGAGCAGTTCTTC | CASRVSAGGAYNEQFF
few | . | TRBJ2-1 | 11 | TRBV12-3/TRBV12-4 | TGTGCCAGCAGCCACTACAATGAGCAGTTCTTC | CASSHYNEQFF
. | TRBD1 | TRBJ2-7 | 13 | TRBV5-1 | TGCGCCAGCAGCGAGGACAGGCAGTACGAGCAGTACTTC | CASSEDRQYEQYF
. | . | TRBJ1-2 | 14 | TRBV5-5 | TGTGCCAGCAGCTTGTCCAGGGAAAGATATGGCTACACCTTC | CASSLSRERYGYTF
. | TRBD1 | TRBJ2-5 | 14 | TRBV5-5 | TGTGCCAGCAGCGTAAGAAACAGGGGGGAGACCCAGTACTTC | CASSVRNRGETQYF
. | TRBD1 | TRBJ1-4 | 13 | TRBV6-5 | TGTGCCAGCACAAGCCCAGGGGGAGAAAAACTGTTTTTT | CASTSPGGEKLFF
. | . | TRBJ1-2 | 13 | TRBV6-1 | TGTGCCAGCAGCCCAGGGGAATTCGATGGCTACACCTTC | CASSPGEFDGYTF
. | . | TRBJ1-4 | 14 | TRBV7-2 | TGTGCCAGCAACGTAGGAGGGATTAATGAAAAACTGTTTTTT | CASNVGGINEKLFF
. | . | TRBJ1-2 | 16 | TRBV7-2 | TGTGCCAGCAGCTTAAGAGGGACTCCAACTAACTATGGCTACACCTTC | CASSLRGTPTNYGYTF
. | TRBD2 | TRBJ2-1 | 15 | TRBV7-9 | TGTGCCAGCAGCGATATAGCGGGGGGGAACGGTGAGCAGTTCTTC | CASSDIAGGNGEQFF
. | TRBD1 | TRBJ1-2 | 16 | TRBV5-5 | TGTGCCAGCAGCTTGAATGACAGGGACTCCCTCCATGGCTACACCTTC | CASSLNDRDSLHGYTF
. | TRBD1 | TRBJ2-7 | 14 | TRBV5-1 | TGCGCCAGCGCGACAGGGGCCAACTCCTACGAGCAGTACTTC | CASATGANSYEQYF
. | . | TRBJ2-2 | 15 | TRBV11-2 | TGTGCCAGCAGCTCCCCTGGCGGGAACACCGGGGAGCTGTTTTTT | CASSSPGGNTGELFF
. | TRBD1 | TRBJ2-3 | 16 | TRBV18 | TGTGCCAGCTCACGGGAAACACAGGGGGGCCCCGGTACGCAGTATTTT | CASSRETQGGPGTQYF
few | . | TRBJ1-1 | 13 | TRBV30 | TGTGCCTGGAGTGCCCACCAGGGGACTGAAGCTTTCTTT | CAWSAHQGTEAFF
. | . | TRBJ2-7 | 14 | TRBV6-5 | TGTGCCAGCAGCTTTGCAGGCCTCTCCTACGAGCAGTACTTC | CASSFAGLSYEQYF
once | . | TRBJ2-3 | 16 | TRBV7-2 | TGTGCCAGCAGCCTGGCTAAGGGAGGACCAAGAGATACGCAGTATTTT | CASSLAKGGPRDTQYF
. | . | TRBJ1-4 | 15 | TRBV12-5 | TGTGCTAGTGCACGACTGGGGACATCTAATGAAAAACTGTTTTTT | CASARLGTSNEKLFF
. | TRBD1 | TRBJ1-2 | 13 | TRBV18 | TGTGCCAGCTCACCCGGGACAGGGTATGGCTACACCTTC | CASSPGTGYGYTF
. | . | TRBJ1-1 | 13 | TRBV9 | TGTGCCAGCAGCGCAAGAGAGGGCTTTGAAGCTTTCTTT | CASSAREGFEAFF
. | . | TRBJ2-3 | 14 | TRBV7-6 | TGTGCCAGCAGCTTGATGGAGGGTACAGATACGCAGTATTTT | CASSLMEGTDTQYF
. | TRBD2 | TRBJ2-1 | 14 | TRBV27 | TGTGCCAGCAGTTTCACTAGCGGGGGGGCCCAGCAGTTCTTC | CASSFTSGGAQQFF
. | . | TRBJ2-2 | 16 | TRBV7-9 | TGTGCCAGCAGCTTAGTGGGCGGGACTAACACCGGGGAGCTGTTTTTT | CASSLVGGTNTGELFF
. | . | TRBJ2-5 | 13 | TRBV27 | TGTGCCAGCAAAGGTGGGAGGAAAGAGACCCAGTACTTC | CASKGGRKETQYF
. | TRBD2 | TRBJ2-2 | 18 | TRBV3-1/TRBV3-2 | TGTGCCAGCAGCCAAGATAGGGGAAGCGGGAGACGTACCGGGGAGCTGTTTTTT | CASSQDRGSGRRTGELFF
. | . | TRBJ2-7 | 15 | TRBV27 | TGTGCCAGCAGTTTACGGCGGGGCTTTGTATACGAGCAGTACTTC | CASSLRRGFVYEQYF
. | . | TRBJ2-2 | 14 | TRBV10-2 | TGCGCCAGCAGTGCGGCGCGCAACACCGGGGAGCTGTTTTTT | CASSAARNTGELFF
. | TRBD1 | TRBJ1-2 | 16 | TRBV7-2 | TGTGCCAGCAGCTTAGGGCCGGGACAGCATAACTATGGCTACACCTTC | CASSLGPGQHNYGYTF
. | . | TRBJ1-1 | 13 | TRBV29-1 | TGCAGCGTTGCGCGGGCGGCGGACACTGAAGCTTTCTTT | CSVARAADTEAFF
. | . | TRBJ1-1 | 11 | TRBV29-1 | TGCAGCGCTCGACCGAGGCCTGAAGCTTTCTTT | CSARPRPEAFF
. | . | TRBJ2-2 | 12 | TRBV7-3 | TGTGCCAGCAGCTCTACTAGGGGGGAGCTATTTTTT | CASSSTRGELFF
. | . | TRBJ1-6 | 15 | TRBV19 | TGTGCCAGTAGTATCGCGGCCGACTATAATTCACCCCTCCACTTT | CASSIAADYNSPLHF
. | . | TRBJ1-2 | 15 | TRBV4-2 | TGTGCCAGCAGCCAAGATCAAAACAGAAACTATGGCTACACCTTC | CASSQDQNRNYGYTF
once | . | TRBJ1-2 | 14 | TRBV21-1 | TGTGCCAGCAGCAGAGCCGATCCTGACAGGGGTAATGCCTTC | CASSRADPDRGNAF
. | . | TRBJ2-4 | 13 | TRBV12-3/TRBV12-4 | TGTGCCAGCAGTTCCCCCGGGGCCGACATTCAGTACTTC | CASSSPGADIQYF
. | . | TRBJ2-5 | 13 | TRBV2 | TGTGCCAGCAGTGCTGGGGAACAAGAGACCCAGTACTTC | CASSAGEQETQYF
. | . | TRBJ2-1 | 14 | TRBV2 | TGTGCCAGCAGTGAAGCGGGCAGGGGAGATGAGCAGTTCTTC | CASSEAGRGDEQFF
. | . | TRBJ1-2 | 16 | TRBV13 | TGTGCCAGCAGCTTATTTCCGGGACCCCGACCGAGGGGCTACACCTTC | CASSLFPGPRPRGYTF
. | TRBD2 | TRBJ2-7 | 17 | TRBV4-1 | TGCGCCAGCAGCCAAGAGGCACTAGCGGGCCTGACCTACGAGCAGTACTTC | CASSQEALAGLTYEQYF
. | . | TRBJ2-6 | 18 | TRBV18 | TGTGCCAGCTCACCTCCAGGGGGGGATAGCTCTGGGGCCAACGTCCTGACTTTC | CASSPPGGDSSGANVLTF
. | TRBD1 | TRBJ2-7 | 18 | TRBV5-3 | TGTGCCAGAAGCTCCAGGGACCGGCGTGGACAGGCATCAAACGAGCAGTACTTC | CARSSRDRRGQASNEQYF
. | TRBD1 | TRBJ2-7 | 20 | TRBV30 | TGTGCCTGGAGTGGACCCCGACGGGACAGGGGCCCTCAAACGTCTTACGAGCAGTACTTC | CAWSGPRRDRGPQTSYEQYF
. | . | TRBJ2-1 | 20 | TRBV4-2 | TGTGCCAGCAGCCAAGATTACCATAGCGGTGTATCCGGATTAACTGATGAGCAGTTCTTC | CASSQDYHSGVSGLTDEQFF
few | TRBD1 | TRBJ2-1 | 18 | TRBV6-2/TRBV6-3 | TGTGCCAGCAGCCCCCAAGGGGGCCGGTCAAGCTCCTACAATGAGCAGTTCTTC | CASSPQGGRSSSYNEQFF